This TCR beta chain appears in the sequencing data of a study of shared clonotypes between healthy human individuals. The authors ran unsorted PBMC replicate PCRs on 250 to 350 ng DNA, tens of thousands of T cell genomes. Original methodology: With immunoSEQ giving junction-only sequences and no quality scores, filtering differed. Repertoires were generated with immunoSEQ multiplex PCR, while TCRdb's copy carries only in-frame clones and drops some. From that table come the V and J calls and clone size; the DNA was used to work out D and trimming. The sample has about 600,000 clones; around 80% are singletons. Recent vaccinations or acute infections were absent in the healthy HIV-negative adult donors. Only Caucasian adults living in Nashville, Tennessee made up the donor group. The sequenced material came from PBMCs. The sequence was obtained from a woman between 40 and 55 years old in good health. Some clones in this sample may be carry-over from other donors' samples.

CDR3 region: CASSLGHEQYF. In DNA form, the CDR3 reads TGCGCCAGCAGTCTAGGACACGAGCAGTACTTC. The chain employs TRBV4-1 and TRBJ2-7, with D hard to call. Germline values: CDR1 MGHRA, CDR2 YSYEKL. The V gene lost 6 bases and the J gene lost 5 bases, with 8 bases spanning the gap. The CDR3 spans 11 residues.